These 29 T cell receptor beta chains originate from one sample sequenced in a study of follicular helper T cells after annual influenza vaccination. Time point defined: 2015-2016 season, 7 days after influenza vaccination. Measured with immunoSEQ multiplex PCR; TCRdb has only the in-frame clones, and not every one. Among about 10,000 clones, 80% to 90% were seen once, and the ten largest hold 0.47%. The sequences come from CXCR5+ CD38- circulating T follicular helper cells from blood, collected 7 days after influenza vaccination. Subset given: circulating Tfh, non-naive CD4+CXCR5+PD-1+ (ICOS+CD38+ or ICOS-CD38-). The receptor source for this set is an adult who received the influenza vaccine.

The chain uses TRBV5-1 and TRBJ2-2; TRBD1 is a possible D gene (5 bases). Deletions cut 4 bases from V and 0 bases from J, with 10 bases between. The CDR3 extends over 15 amino acids. Germline V gives CDR1 SGHRS, CDR2 YFSETQ. The chain's CDR3 is CASSGTGTNTGELFF. The DNA for the CDR3 is TGCGCCAGCAGCGGAACAGGCACGAACACCGGGGAGCTGTTTTTT.

V gene TRBV7-2 combines with J gene TRBJ2-7, with D unresolved. V was trimmed by 3 bases and J by 1 base, leaving 13 bases between them. CDR3 length equals 15 residues. The germline CDR1 and CDR2 sequences are SGHTA and FQGNSA. In DNA form, the CDR3 reads TGTGCCAGCAGCTTGTCGGTGGGCAGTTCCTACGAGCAGTACTTC. Protein: CASSLSVGSSYEQYF.

This clone has a single count. The chain carries TRBV9 and TRBJ2-1; TRBD2 matches 11 bases. This CDR3 has 18 residues. J gave up 7 bases and V 1 base, and 13 bases lay outside the gene matches. Germline CDR1 reads SGDLS; CDR2 reads YYNGEE. CDR3 coding DNA: TGTGCCAGCAGCGTAATTGGCGTTAGCGGGGGGGCGAGAAATGAGCAGTTCTTC. This encodes CASSVIGVSGGARNEQFF. Based on the CDR3 plus reference TRBV9 and TRBJ2-1, the full variable domain is DSGVTQTPKHLITATGQRVTLRCSPRSGDLSVYWYQQSLDQGLQFLIQYYNGEERAKGNILERFSAQQFPDLHSELNLSSLELGDSALYFCASSVIGVSGGARNEQFFGPGTRLTVL.

This chain links TRBV5-1 with TRBJ2-1, with 10 bases matching TRBD2. The CDR3 has 15 residues. V lost 4 bases and J lost 7; bases outside the gene matches: 8. The V gene's germline CDR1 is SGHRS and CDR2 YFSETQ. CDR3 amino acids: CASSRVAGGGNEQFF. Here the CDR3 DNA reads TGCGCCAGCAGCCGGGTAGCGGGGGGCGGTAATGAGCAGTTCTTC.

The chain recombines TRBV7-3 with TRBJ1-1; no clear D. The CDR3 is made up of 15 amino acids. The germline CDR1 and CDR2 sequences are SGHTA and FQGTGA. V shed 2 bases and J shed 1 base, with 11 bases lying between them. CDR3 residues: CASSLQPGKNTEAFF. The CDR3 nucleotides are TGTGCCAGCAGCTTACAACCGGGAAAGAACACTGAAGCTTTCTTT.

J is TRBJ1-5 and V is TRBV6-5; possibly TRBD1 for D (6 bases). The CDR3 consists of 15 residues. CDR1 MNHEY and CDR2 SVGAGI come from the germline V gene. V was clipped by 6 bases and J by 0 bases, with 12 bases between them. The CDR3 here is CASRARGVSNQPQHF. The CDR3, as DNA: TGTGCCAGCAGGGCTAGGGGGGTTAGCAATCAGCCCCAGCATTTT.

The V and J genes are TRBV9 and TRBJ2-1; D is possibly TRBD2 (6 bases). Trimming took 0 bases from V and 9 from J, leaving 16 bases between them. In germline, CDR1 is SGDLS, CDR2 YYNGEE. The CDR3 runs to 15 residues. The CDR3 here is CASSVATDFGGEQFF. The CDR3 bases are TGTGCCAGCAGCGTAGCTACAGATTTCGGGGGTGAGCAGTTCTTC.

The chain joins TRBV5-1 to TRBJ2-1; TRBD1 aligns across 9 bases. Trimming cost V 4 bases and J 5 bases; bases outside gene matches: 16. Germline V lookup: CDR1 SGHRS, CDR2 YFSETQ. This CDR3 is built from 18 residues. The CDR3 DNA is TGCGCCAGCAGCCGGGTCCCTTCCGGGACAGGGTCGGACAATGAGCAGTTCTTC. Translated, it gives CASSRVPSGTGSDNEQFF.

This clone showed up just a few times. This chain connects TRBV20-1 to TRBJ1-2; 7 bases agree with TRBD1. CDR1 and CDR2 (germline): DFQATT, SNEGSKA (reference sequence). The ends lost 4 bases at V and 8 bases at J; junction bases unmatched: 4. The length of the CDR3 is 11 residues. The CDR3 sequence is CSATGGGGYTF. Here the CDR3 DNA reads TGCAGTGCTACAGGGGGAGGAGGCTACACCTTC.

This sequence joins TRBV4-2 and TRBJ1-3; 8 bases match TRBD1. Germline V gene lookup returns CDR1 LGHNA and CDR2 YNFKEQ. CDR3 size: 21 residues. J lost 4 bases, V lost 0 bases, and 20 bases had no gene match. In DNA, the CDR3 is TGTGCCAGCAGCCAAGATTCCCCAGGACAGGGCCGTATTTCGTCCGGAAACACCATATATTTT. Translation: CASSQDSPGQGRISSGNTIYF.

This clone was picked up a small number of times. This chain links TRBV10-1 with TRBJ1-1; unclear D gene. This CDR3 contains 14 residues. V was clipped by 0 bases and J by 4 bases, with 9 bases between them. Germline V gene sequence: CDR1 WNHNN, CDR2 SYGVQD (reference sequence). In nucleotides, the CDR3 is TGCGCCAGCAGTGAGTCCGGCAGCCCCACTGAAGCTTTCTTT. This encodes CASSESGSPTEAFF.

J is TRBJ1-1 and V is TRBV6-5; TRBD1 agrees at 7 bases. CDR1 and CDR2 from the germline V gene are MNHEY and SVGAGI. V shed 6 bases, J shed 4 bases, and the junction held 8 bases outside the gene matches. The CDR3 consists of 14 residues. This CDR3 reads CASRRQGVGTEAFF. The CDR3 coding sequence is TGTGCCAGCAGACGACAGGGTGTAGGCACTGAAGCTTTCTTT.

This rearrangement joins TRBV5-4 to TRBJ2-6; 8 nucleotides align to TRBD1. Trimming at V came to 3 bases and at J to 0 bases, leaving 5 bases not matched to a gene. This CDR3 spans 17 amino acids. Looked up from germline, CDR1 is SGHNT and CDR2 is YYREEE (reference sequence). The CDR3 coding sequence is TGTGCCAGCAGCTCGAGGACAGGGCGCTCTGGGGCCAACGTCCTGACTTTC. Translating gives CASSSRTGRSGANVLTF.

This clone has just a few counts. This chain connects TRBV10-2 to TRBJ1-2; 7 nucleotides line up with TRBD1. Germline V gives CDR1 WSHSY, CDR2 SAAADI. The V gene end was trimmed by 3 bases and the J gene end by 7 bases; junction bases not matched to a gene: 5. The CDR3 totals 13 residues. CDR3 DNA: TGCGCCAGCAGTGATTTAGGGGGCGGTGGCTACACCTTC. Translating gives CASSDLGGGGYTF.

The chain combines TRBV27 with TRBJ2-3, with D perhaps matching TRBD2 (5 bases). Deletions cut 6 bases from V and 2 bases from J, with 12 bases between. CDR3 length: 14 residues. The germline CDR1 and CDR2 sequences are MNHEY and SMNVEV (reference sequence). CDR3 amino acids: CASSRPGNTDTQYF. CDR3 coding DNA: TGTGCCAGCAGCAGACCCGGGAACACAGATACGCAGTATTTT.

This chain uses TRBV2 with TRBJ2-1, with D possibly TRBD2 on 5 matching bases. Germline V gene data show CDR1 as SNHLY and CDR2 as FYNNEI. V gave up 0 bases and J gave up 5 bases, with 11 bases separating them. The CDR3 extends over 15 amino acids. CDR3 bases: TGTGCCAGCAGTGAAGCCTCGGGGAGCCACAATGAGCAGTTCTTC. This encodes CASSEASGSHNEQFF.

The chain joins TRBV13 to TRBJ2-1, with 14 bases lining up with TRBD2. J was trimmed by 0 bases and V by 4 bases; bases with no gene match: 8. The CDR3 contains 19 residues. CDR1 and CDR2 from the germline V gene are PRHDT and FYEKMQ (reference sequence). DNA of the CDR3: TGTGCCAGCAGCTACCGGACTAGCGGGGGGCACAGCTCCTACAATGAGCAGTTCTTC. It is translated as CASSYRTSGGHSSYNEQFF.

The chain has TRBV30 and TRBJ2-1; 7 bases agree with TRBD1. CDR1 GTSNPN and CDR2 SVGIG come from the germline V gene (reference sequence). The trim removed 6 bases at V and 5 bases at J, leaving 7 bases unmatched. The length of the CDR3 is 13 residues. The CDR3 here is CACTGAGHNEQFF. CDR3 nucleotides: TGTGCCTGCACAGGGGCTGGCCACAATGAGCAGTTCTTC. Variable domain in full (rest from reference TRBV30 and TRBJ2-1): SQTIHQWPATLVQPVGSPLSLECTVEGTSNPNLYWYRQAAGRGLQLLFYSVGIGQISSEVPQNLSASRPQDRQFILSSKKLLLSDSGFYLCACTGAGHNEQFFGPGTRLTVL.

CDR3 amino acids: CASSFGQATGELFF. The DNA of the CDR3 is TGTGCCAGCAGCTTCGGACAGGCCACCGGGGAGCTGTTTTTT. The chain carries TRBV7-2 and TRBJ2-2; 7 bases agree with TRBD1. With V trimmed by 3 bases and J by 4 bases, 2 bases remained unmatched. Germline V lookup: CDR1 SGHTA, CDR2 FQGNSA. This CDR3 contains 14 residues. Based on the CDR3 plus reference TRBV7-2 and TRBJ2-2, the full variable domain is GAGVSQSPSNKVTEKGKDVELRCDPISGHTALYWYRQSLGQGLEFLIYFQGNSAPDKSGLPSDRFSAERTGGSVSTLTIQRTQQEDSAVYLCASSFGQATGELFFGEGSRLTVL.

J is TRBJ1-5 and V is TRBV5-4; D is undetermined. There are 15 residues in the CDR3. Germline CDR1 is SGHNT and CDR2 is YYREEE (reference sequence). Trimming removed 0 bases from V and 6 bases from J, with 13 bases in between. Written as DNA, the CDR3 is TGTGCCAGCAGCTTGGAGCCGGGTGTTAGTCAGCCCCAGCATTTT. This codes for CASSLEPGVSQPQHF.

The chain links TRBV18 to TRBJ1-2; 7 bases line up with TRBD1. CDR3 size: 14 residues. V was clipped by 2 bases and J by 3 bases; unmatched bases: 3. Looked up from germline, CDR1 is KGHSH and CDR2 is LQKENI. The CDR3 spells CASSPFGTDYGYTF. In nucleotides, the CDR3 is TGTGCCAGCTCACCATTCGGGACAGACTATGGCTACACCTTC.

V is TRBV29-1 and J is TRBJ1-3, with 8 bases fitting TRBD1. The germline gives CDR1 SQVTM, CDR2 ANQGSEA. The CDR3 runs 15 residues. Trimming took 7 bases from V and 0 from J; bases not matched to a gene: 8. CDR3 residues: CSAGTGLSSGNTIYF. The CDR3, as DNA: TGCAGCGCGGGGACAGGCCTTAGCTCTGGAAACACCATATATTTT.

The chain couples TRBV5-1 to TRBJ2-5; perhaps D is TRBD1 or TRBD2 (5 bases each). The J call may be mistaken, given a closer DNA end match to TRBJ2-7. The CDR3 has 13 amino acids. CDR1 and CDR2 from the germline V gene are SGHRS and YFSETQ. CDR3 region: CASSRSAGTEQYF. CDR3 bases: TGCGCCAGCAGCCGGAGTGCAGGGACCGAGCAGTACTTC.

This chain uses TRBV7-7 with TRBJ2-2, with D perhaps matching TRBD2 (7 bases). CDR1 and CDR2 (germline): SSHAT, FNYEAQ (reference sequence). Trimming took 2 bases from V and 4 from J, leaving 14 bases between them. This CDR3 has 16 amino acids. The CDR3 loop reads CASSLSSRGATGELFF. The CDR3 coding sequence is TGTGCCAGCAGCTTAAGTTCTCGGGGGGCCACCGGGGAGCTGTTTTTT.

The gene calls are TRBV19 and TRBJ1-2; no clear D gene. CDR1 and CDR2 from the germline V gene are LNHDA and SQIVND (reference sequence). Trimming pared 5 bases from V and 8 bases from J, leaving 24 bases between. CDR3 length: 16 amino acids. In nucleotides, the CDR3 is TGTGCCAGTAGTCCCCTCGGGTTCCGTTCCGGAGGGGGCTACACCTTC. Translated: CASSPLGFRSGGGYTF. Complete variable domain (other parts from reference TRBV19 and TRBJ1-2): DGGITQSPKYLFRKEGQNVTLSCEQNLNHDAMYWYRQDPGQGLRLIYYSQIVNDFQKGDIAEGYSVSREKKESFPLTVTSAQKNPTAFYLCASSPLGFRSGGGYTFGSGTRLTVV.

For the CDR3, the DNA is TGTGCTAGTGCCCTGATCCTTGGGGACAGGGATAACTATGGCTACACCTTC. Protein: CASALILGDRDNYGYTF. The V gene is TRBV12-5, the J gene TRBJ1-2; 9 bases match TRBD1. This CDR3 is built from 17 residues. The germline gives CDR1 LGHNT, CDR2 FRNRAP. V shed 7 bases, J shed 1 base, and the junction held 13 bases outside the gene matches.

The chain carries TRBV15 and TRBJ1-2; 9 nucleotides agree with TRBD1. CDR1 LNHNV and CDR2 YYDKDF come from the germline V gene (reference sequence). V lost 0 bases to trimming and J lost 5 bases; unmatched junction nucleotides: 7. There are 16 residues in the CDR3. CDR3 nucleotides: TGTGCCACCAGCAGAGAATGGCGGGGGACAGGGTATGGCTACACCTTC. As protein: CATSREWRGTGYGYTF.

V gene TRBV6-1 combines with J gene TRBJ1-2; 8 bases agree with TRBD1. Germline loops: CDR1 MNHNS, CDR2 SASEGT. The CDR3 is made up of 14 amino acids. V trimming: 4 bases; J trimming: 4 bases; junction bases outside the gene matches: 5. In DNA, the CDR3 is TGTGCCAGCAGTGGAGGACAGGGTGTCTATGGCTACACCTTC. It yields the protein CASSGGQGVYGYTF.

V usage is TRBV6-5 and J usage is TRBJ1-2, with no clear D. The ends were cut back, 7 bases at V and 6 bases at J, with 9 bases in the middle. CDR3 length: 11 residues. CDR1 is MNHEY, CDR2 SVGAGI, per germline. Here the CDR3 DNA reads TGTGCCAGCAAGTTTCTAGATGGCTACACCTTC. Translating gives CASKFLDGYTF.